This T cell receptor (beta chain) was identified during a study of blood T cell repertoires in COVID-19. Overall study: The analysed material was cDNA or gDNA that came from T cells, B-cell-depleted T cells, or PBMCs.

CDR1 and CDR2 (germline): KGHSH, LQKENI. Trimming removed 3 bases from V and 7 bases from J, with 19 bases in between. The CDR3 has 16 residues. Clones were read by immunoSEQ multiplex PCR, and TCRdb kept only the in-frame ones, dropping some. The profile covers around 340,000 clones, with around nine tenths appearing a single time and under 5% taken by the ten largest. This clone was seen only once. The chain recombines TRBV18 with TRBJ1-5; D unclear. This receptor was taken from a woman aged 60-75 years with COVID-19, enrolled during active disease. Sequencing was performed on peripheral blood. The CDR3 DNA reads as TGTGCCAGCTCACCTAAAGAGGGAGTGACAAACCAGCCCCAGCATTTT. Translation: CASSPKEGVTNQPQHF.